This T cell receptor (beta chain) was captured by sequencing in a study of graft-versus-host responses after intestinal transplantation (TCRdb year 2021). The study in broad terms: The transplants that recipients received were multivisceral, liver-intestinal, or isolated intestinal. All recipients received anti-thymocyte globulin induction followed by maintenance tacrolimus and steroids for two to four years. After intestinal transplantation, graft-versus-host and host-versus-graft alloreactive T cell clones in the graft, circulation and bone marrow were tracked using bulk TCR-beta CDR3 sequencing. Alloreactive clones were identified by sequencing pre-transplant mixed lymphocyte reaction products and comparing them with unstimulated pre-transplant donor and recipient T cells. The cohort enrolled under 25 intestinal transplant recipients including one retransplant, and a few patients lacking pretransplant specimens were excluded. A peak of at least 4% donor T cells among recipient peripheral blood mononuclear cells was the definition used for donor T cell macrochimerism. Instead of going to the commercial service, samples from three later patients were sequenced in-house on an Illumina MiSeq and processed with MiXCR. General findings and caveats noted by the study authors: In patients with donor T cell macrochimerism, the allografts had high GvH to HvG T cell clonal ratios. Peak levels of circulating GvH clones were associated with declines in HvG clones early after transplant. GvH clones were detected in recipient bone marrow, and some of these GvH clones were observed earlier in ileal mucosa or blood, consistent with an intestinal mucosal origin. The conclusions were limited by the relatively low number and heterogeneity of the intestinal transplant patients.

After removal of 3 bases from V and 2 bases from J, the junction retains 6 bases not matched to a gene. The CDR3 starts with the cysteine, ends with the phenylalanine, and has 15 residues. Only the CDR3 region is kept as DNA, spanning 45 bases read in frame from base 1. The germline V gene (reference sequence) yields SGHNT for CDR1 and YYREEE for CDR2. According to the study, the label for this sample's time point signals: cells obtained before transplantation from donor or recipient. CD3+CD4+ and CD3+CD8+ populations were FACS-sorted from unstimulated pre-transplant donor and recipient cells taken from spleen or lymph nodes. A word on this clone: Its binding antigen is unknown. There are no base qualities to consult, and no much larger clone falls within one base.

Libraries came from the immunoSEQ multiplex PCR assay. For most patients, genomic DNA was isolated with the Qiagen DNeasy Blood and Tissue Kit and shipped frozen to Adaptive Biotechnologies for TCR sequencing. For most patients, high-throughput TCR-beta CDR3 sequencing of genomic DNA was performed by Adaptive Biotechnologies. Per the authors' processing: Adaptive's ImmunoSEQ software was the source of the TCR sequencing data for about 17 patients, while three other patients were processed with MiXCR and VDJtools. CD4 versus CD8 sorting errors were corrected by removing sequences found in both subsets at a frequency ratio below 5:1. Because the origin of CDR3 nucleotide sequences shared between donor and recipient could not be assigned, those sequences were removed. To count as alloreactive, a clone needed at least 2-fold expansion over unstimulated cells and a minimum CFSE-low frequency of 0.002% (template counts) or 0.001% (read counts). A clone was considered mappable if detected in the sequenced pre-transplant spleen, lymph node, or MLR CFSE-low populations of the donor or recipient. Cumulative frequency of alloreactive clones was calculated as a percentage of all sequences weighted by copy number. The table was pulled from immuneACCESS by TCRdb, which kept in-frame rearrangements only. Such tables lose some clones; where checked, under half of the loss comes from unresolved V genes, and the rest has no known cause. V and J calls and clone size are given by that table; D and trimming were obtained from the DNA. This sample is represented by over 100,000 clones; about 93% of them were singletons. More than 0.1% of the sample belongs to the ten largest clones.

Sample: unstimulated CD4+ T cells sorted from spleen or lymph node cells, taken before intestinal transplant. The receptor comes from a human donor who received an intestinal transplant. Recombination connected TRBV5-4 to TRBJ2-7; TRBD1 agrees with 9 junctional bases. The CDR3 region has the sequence CASSSGTGMTYEQYF. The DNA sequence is TGTGCCAGCAGCTCCGGGACAGGGATGACCTACGAGCAGTACTTC.